This T cell receptor (beta chain) was sequenced in a study of control samples from healthy donors and cancer patients. Clones were sequenced by immunoSEQ multiplex PCR, and TCRdb holds only the in-frame ones, with some missing. This table has approximately 94,000 clones, about nine tenths appearing once. The V gene lost 4 bases and the J gene lost 0 bases, with 12 bases spanning the gap. There are 15 residues in the CDR3. The germline V gene encodes CDR1 LNHDA and CDR2 SQIVND (reference sequence). The V call is TRBV19, the J call TRBJ1-2; D is unclear. What was sequenced was blood. The TCR sequence derives from a young woman in good health. CDR3 bases: TGTGCCAGTAGTACCTGGGCCGTAGCTAACTATGGCTACACCTTC. Protein sequence: CASSTWAVANYGYTF.